This TCR beta chain was documented in a study of CD8 T cells in Susac syndrome. Roughly 0.45 to 1 ug RNA was reverse transcribed with random hexamers. TCRdb ran MiXCR on the immunoSEQ multiplex PCR reads and lists one entry per CDR3 protein. The sample consists of under 200,000 distinct CDR3 sequences, 92% of them appearing once. The receptor comes from a human donor in good health. The sample was CD4+ T cells from PBMCs.

The CDR3: CASSPGPSVSYNEQFF. CDR3 nucleotide sequence: TGCGCCAGCAGCCCCGGTCCGTCTGTGTCCTACAATGAGCAGTTCTTC. The V call is TRBV5-1, the J call TRBJ2-1; D is unresolved. The CDR3 spans 16 residues. Germline CDR1 is SGHRS and CDR2 is YFSETQ. V lost 4 bases and J lost 1, with 15 bases in between. Supplemented by reference TRBV5-1 and TRBJ2-1, the full variable domain reads KAGVTQTPRYLIKTRGQQVTLSCSPISGHRSVSWYQQTPGQGLQFLFEYFSETQRNKGNFPGRFSGRQFSNSRSEMNVSTLELGDSALYLCASSPGPSVSYNEQFFGPGTRLTVL.